The 25 T cell receptor beta chains presented below share a single source sample, sequenced in a study of long-term antiretroviral therapy in people with HIV. The immunoSEQ assay was v3.0, run at survey level. TCRdb's copy holds only in-frame clones and misses some; the assay was immunoSEQ multiplex PCR. The table lists under 15,000 clones, nearly 85% of them singletons. The input for sequencing was unsorted PBMCs, taken 3.4 years after starting antiretroviral therapy. The receptor source for this set is a man aged 40-49 years with HIV.

The rearrangement joins TRBV5-1 to TRBJ1-1; D might be TRBD1 (5 bases). V dropped 4 bases and J dropped 1 base, with 17 bases sitting between them. Germline V gene data show CDR1 as SGHRS and CDR2 as YFSETQ. The CDR3 totals 16 residues. CDR3 loop: CASSVNSGGENTEAFF. As DNA, the CDR3 is TGCGCCAGCAGCGTCAATTCGGGGGGGGAGAACACTGAAGCTTTCTTT.

The gene calls are TRBV10-3 and TRBJ2-7; 11 bases map to TRBD1. Germline values: CDR1 ENHRY, CDR2 SYGVKD. CDR3 size: 14 residues. The V and J ends lost 5 bases and 5 bases, in that order; junction bases with no gene match: 5. CDR3 sequence reads: CAISRGQGGHEQYF. The CDR3 DNA follows: TGTGCCATCAGTAGGGGACAGGGGGGCCACGAGCAGTACTTC.

This clone appeared a few times. The chain uses TRBV10-1 and TRBJ1-2; no clear D. This CDR3 region has 14 residues. Trimming pared 0 bases from V and 8 bases from J, leaving 13 bases between. From germline, CDR1 is WNHNN and CDR2 SYGVQD (reference sequence). The CDR3 here is CASSESLKGEGYTF. CDR3 sequence (DNA): TGCGCCAGCAGTGAGTCGTTAAAGGGAGAGGGCTACACCTTC.

This clone was counted only a few times. This chain connects TRBV5-6 to TRBJ2-7, with D tentatively TRBD1 or TRBD2 (6 bases each). The CDR3 is made up of 15 amino acids. V shed 0 bases and J shed 3 bases, with 13 bases lying between them. The germline gives CDR1 SGHDT, CDR2 YYEEEE. CDR3 loop: CASSLDREVGYEQYF. As DNA, the CDR3 is TGTGCCAGCAGCTTGGACAGGGAGGTAGGCTACGAGCAGTACTTC.

V usage is TRBV27 and J usage is TRBJ2-6; weak D call: TRBD1 (7 bases). Germline V gives CDR1 MNHEY, CDR2 SMNVEV (reference sequence). CDR3 length: 22 residues. The V end lost 2 bases, the J end lost 4 bases, and 30 bases lay between the germline ends. The CDR3 DNA reads as TGTGCCAGCAGTTTAAGGGGGGTGGTTTGGGACAGCTTGTTCTCCGGGGCCAACGTCCTGACTTTC. Translated, it gives CASSLRGVVWDSLFSGANVLTF.

V and J are TRBV28 and TRBJ2-7; D gene uncertain. The CDR3 extends over 14 amino acids. Deletions cut 2 bases from V and 3 bases from J, with 11 bases between. The V gene's germline CDR1 is MDHEN and CDR2 SYDVKM. The CDR3 sequence is CASSLAHTHYEQYF. In DNA, the CDR3 is TGTGCCAGCAGTTTAGCACACACTCACTACGAGCAGTACTTC.

The V call is TRBV5-6, the J call TRBJ2-7, with 12 bases fitting TRBD2. Germline V lookup: CDR1 SGHDT, CDR2 YYEEEE. Trimming cost V 5 bases and J 1 base; bases outside gene matches: 13. This CDR3 spans 18 amino acids. The CDR3, as DNA: TGTGCCAGCAGGGAACAGGGGACTGGACTAGCGGGATCCTACGAGCAGTACTTC. Protein: CASREQGTGLAGSYEQYF. Full variable domain (rest looked up from reference TRBV5-6 and TRBJ2-7): DAGVTQSPTHLIKTRGQQVTLRCSPKSGHDTVSWYQQALGQGPQFIFQYYEEEERQRGNFPDRFSGHQFPNYSSELNVNALLLGDSALYLCASREQGTGLAGSYEQYFGPGTRLTVT.

The chain couples TRBV7-6 to TRBJ2-2; 10 bases align to TRBD2. The ends lost 3 bases at V and 6 bases at J; junction bases unmatched: 4. Per germline, CDR1 SGHVS and CDR2 FNYEAQ. This CDR3 contains 15 residues. CDR3 bases: TGTGCCAGCAGCTTTAGCGGGAGGAGTGCCGGGGAGCTGTTTTTT. This encodes CASSFSGRSAGELFF. Looking up the rest from reference TRBV7-6 and TRBJ2-2 gives the full variable domain: GAGVSQSPRYKVTKRGQDVALRCDPISGHVSLYWYRQALGQGPEFLTYFNYEAQQDKSGLPNDRFSAERPEGSISTLTIQRTEQRDSAMYRCASSFSGRSAGELFFGEGSRLTVL.

The chain recombines TRBV27 with TRBJ2-2, with D hard to call. The V end was cut by 0 bases, the J end by 5 bases, with 4 bases between. The CDR3 is 13 amino acids. The V gene's germline CDR1 is MNHEY and CDR2 SMNVEV (reference sequence). CDR3 nucleotides: TGTGCCAGCAGTTTATCGGAAACCGGGGAGCTGTTTTTT. Translation: CASSLSETGELFF.

The V and J genes are TRBV6-1 and TRBJ2-7; maybe TRBD1 (5 bases). The CDR3 is 14 residues long. V lost 1 base and J lost 3, with 10 bases in between. Germline CDR1 is MNHNS and CDR2 is SASEGT. The CDR3 sequence: CASSEEGSYYEQYF. The CDR3 bases are TGTGCCAGCAGTGAAGAGGGGTCCTACTACGAGCAGTACTTC.

The rearrangement joins TRBV27 to TRBJ2-4; tentatively, D is TRBD2 (5 bases). Germline V CDR1 and CDR2: MNHEY, SMNVEV (reference sequence). Deletions cut 6 bases from V and 4 bases from J, with 13 bases between. CDR3 size: 14 residues. The CDR3 is CASRAAGGKNIQYF. The CDR3 region has the DNA TGTGCCAGCAGGGCCGCGGGCGGTAAAAACATTCAGTACTTC.

The chain carries TRBV28 and TRBJ2-1, with TRBD2 matching over 8 bases. The CDR3 totals 13 residues. Unmatched junction bases numbered 9, after V lost 11 bases and J lost 6 bases. Germline V gene data show CDR1 as MDHEN and CDR2 as SYDVKM. The CDR3 loop reads CACWTSRFNEQFF. The CDR3 region has the DNA TGTGCCTGTTGGACTAGCAGGTTCAATGAGCAGTTCTTC.

This chain links TRBV7-3 with TRBJ1-1, with a possible D match to TRBD1 (5 bases). With 5 bases removed from V and 0 bases from J, the gap between germline ends came to 13 bases. CDR3 size: 15 residues. Germline V gene sequence: CDR1 SGHTA, CDR2 FQGTGA. CDR3 protein: CASSRSGGMNTEAFF. CDR3 DNA: TGTGCCAGCAGCCGCTCTGGGGGAATGAACACTGAAGCTTTCTTT.

The chain has TRBV19 and TRBJ1-2; D call uncertain. CDR3 length equals 10 residues. V was shortened by 8 bases and J by 10 bases, with 11 bases between the two germline ends. Germline loops: CDR1 LNHDA, CDR2 SQIVND (reference sequence). This CDR3 reads CASYDGDYTF. The CDR3 DNA is TGTGCCAGTTATGACGGGGACTACACCTTC.

This chain uses TRBV5-6 with TRBJ1-3; D not resolved. Per germline, CDR1 SGHDT and CDR2 YYEEEE. CDR3 length: 15 residues. Trimming removed 5 bases at V and 0 bases at J, with 12 bases between. CDR3 sequence reads: CASSPTGLSGNTIYF. The CDR3 coding sequence is TGTGCCAGCAGTCCGACGGGTCTCTCTGGAAACACCATATATTTT.

The gene calls are TRBV27 and TRBJ2-7; 13 nucleotides match TRBD2. V was pared by 4 bases and J by 7 bases, with 7 bases of the junction left unmatched. This CDR3 is 15 amino acids long. Germline loops: CDR1 MNHEY, CDR2 SMNVEV (reference sequence). The CDR3 DNA is TGTGCCAGCAGTTATGTCACTAGCGGGAGGGATGAGCAGTACTTC. This sequence encodes CASSYVTSGRDEQYF.

The sample holds a few counts of this clone. The chain combines TRBV6-5 with TRBJ1-5; TRBD1 aligns across 7 bases. Unmatched junction bases numbered 5, after V lost 5 bases and J lost 4 bases. Germline V gives CDR1 MNHEY, CDR2 SVGAGI. The CDR3 runs 14 residues. CDR3 in DNA: TGTGCCAGCAGTCTACACAGGGGTAATCAGCCCCAGCATTTT. Protein sequence: CASSLHRGNQPQHF.

This clone was counted between two and nine times. The chain employs TRBV4-2 and TRBJ1-1, with TRBD1 matching 7 bases. Losses at the gene ends were 4 bases for V and 1 base for J; bases not matched to a gene: 6. CDR1 is LGHNA, CDR2 YNFKEQ, per germline. The CDR3 has 15 amino acids. This CDR3 is CASSRVQGSNTEAFF. The CDR3 DNA sequence: TGTGCCAGCAGCCGGGTACAGGGGTCGAACACTGAAGCTTTCTTT.

The gene calls are TRBV7-2 and TRBJ2-7; tentatively, D is TRBD1 (5 bases). Germline V gene lookup returns CDR1 SGHTA and CDR2 FQGNSA. Trimming cost V 5 bases and J 2 bases, with 13 bases left between them. This CDR3 region has 14 residues. CDR3 coding DNA: TGTGCCAGCAGCCCTCGACAGTTTCCCTACGAGCAGTACTTC. Encoded protein: CASSPRQFPYEQYF.

The rearrangement uses TRBV7-2 and TRBJ2-1; 12 bases fit TRBD2. Losses at the gene ends were 5 bases for V and 7 bases for J; bases not matched to a gene: 3. The CDR3 is 14 residues long. CDR1 SGHTA and CDR2 FQGNSA come from the germline V gene. As DNA, the CDR3 is TGTGCCAGCAGCCGGACTAGCGGGACGAATGAGCAGTTCTTC. Translation: CASSRTSGTNEQFF.

CDR3 nucleotides: TGCGCCAGCAGCCAAGCCGGTGGTGCTGGAAACACCATATATTTT. Translation: CASSQAGGAGNTIYF. J is TRBJ1-3 and V is TRBV4-3; D ambiguous. Trimming cost V 1 base and J 2 bases, with 9 bases left between them. The CDR3 covers 15 residues. The germline CDR1 and CDR2 sequences are LGHNA and YSLEER.

The rearrangement joins TRBV7-6 to TRBJ1-3; perhaps TRBD1 as D (5 bases). The CDR3 covers 17 residues. V lost 1 base and J 0 bases, leaving 13 bases between the germline ends. The germline gives CDR1 SGHVS, CDR2 FNYEAQ. The CDR3 sequence is CASSLGQPFNSGNTIYF. CDR3 DNA: TGTGCCAGCAGCTTAGGACAGCCTTTCAACTCTGGAAACACCATATATTTT.

V is TRBV4-3 and J is TRBJ1-3; D remains unclear. The CDR3 extends over 16 amino acids. CDR1 LGHNA and CDR2 YSLEER come from the germline V gene. Trimming took 5 bases from V and 4 from J, leaving 18 bases between them. DNA for the CDR3: TGCGCCAGCAGCTACTATGATTTTGGTGACGGAAACACCATATATTTT. Translated, it gives CASSYYDFGDGNTIYF.

The J gene is TRBJ2-3, the V gene TRBV5-4; D not certain. Germline-derived CDR1 and CDR2 are SGHNT and YYREEE (reference sequence). Deletions cut 0 bases from V and 4 bases from J, with 3 bases between. This CDR3 is built from 12 residues. The CDR3, as DNA: TGTGCCAGCAGCTTGGGATCAGATACGCAGTATTTT. Its protein product is CASSLGSDTQYF.

This clone was recorded once. The rearrangement joins TRBV4-3 to TRBJ2-5; a possible D gene is TRBD1 (6 bases). Looked up from germline, CDR1 is LGHNA and CDR2 is YSLEER. The CDR3 length is 18 residues. V dropped 2 bases and J dropped 3 bases, with 22 bases sitting between them. The CDR3 sequence: CASSQTSWTVNLEETQYF. CDR3 DNA: TGCGCCAGCAGCCAAACTAGTTGGACAGTCAACCTTGAAGAGACCCAGTACTTC.